These 15 T cell receptor beta chains originate from one sample sequenced in a study of blood T cell repertoires in COVID-19. TCRdb's copy holds only in-frame clones and misses some; the assay was immunoSEQ multiplex PCR. The sample comprises about 200,000 clones, around 84% of which are singletons, and 4.5% to 5% rests with the top ten. Sequencing was performed on peripheral blood. The receptor set was obtained from a woman aged 80 or over with acute or convalescent COVID-19.

The rearrangement links TRBV28 to TRBJ1-2; perhaps TRBD1 as D (5 bases). Per germline, CDR1 MDHEN and CDR2 SYDVKM. CDR3 size: 13 residues. The V gene lost 3 bases and the J gene lost 8 bases, with 13 bases spanning the gap. The CDR3 DNA is TGTGCCAGCAGTTTGCGGGGCGTCCGAGGCTACACCTTC. Protein product: CASSLRGVRGYTF.

The V and J genes are TRBV9 and TRBJ1-1; D is possibly TRBD1 (5 bases). Germline-derived CDR1 and CDR2 are SGDLS and YYNGEE. There are 15 residues in the CDR3. V was pared by 4 bases and J by 1 base, with 14 bases between. The CDR3 sequence is CASSSLRAENTEAFF. CDR3 nucleotide sequence: TGTGCCAGCAGCTCACTCAGGGCCGAGAACACTGAAGCTTTCTTT.

The chain joins TRBV2 to TRBJ2-5; the match to TRBD2 covers 15 bases. The CDR3 loop spans 16 amino acids. The ends lost 5 bases at V and 5 bases at J; junction bases unmatched: 6. Per the germline V gene, CDR1 is SNHLY and CDR2 is FYNNEI. CDR3 in amino acids: CASSIYGTSGGETQYF. The CDR3 DNA reads TGTGCCAGCAGTATTTACGGGACTAGCGGGGGGGAGACCCAGTACTTC.

The chain employs TRBV7-2 and TRBJ2-7, with 9 nucleotides matching TRBD2. The CDR3 is 14 amino acids. With 4 bases clipped from V and 4 bases from J, the junction kept 5 bases outside the gene matches. Germline V CDR1 and CDR2: SGHTA, FQGNSA. Written as DNA, the CDR3 is TGTGCCAGCAGCTCCCAGCGGGGGGCGTACGAGCAGTACTTC. This translates into CASSSQRGAYEQYF.

The V and J genes are TRBV19 and TRBJ2-5; TRBD1 aligns across 10 bases. The CDR3 spans 12 residues. Germline-derived CDR1 and CDR2 are LNHDA and SQIVND (reference sequence). Unmatched junction bases numbered 2, after V lost 9 bases and J lost 4 bases. The CDR3, as DNA: TGTGCCAGCCGGGACAGGGGAGAGACCCAGTACTTC. This encodes CASRDRGETQYF.

The rearrangement joins TRBV4-3 to TRBJ2-7; possible D gene TRBD1, 5 bases. This CDR3 is built from 17 residues. Germline CDR1 reads LGHNA; CDR2 reads YSLEER. Trimming removed 1 base from V and 0 bases from J, with 16 bases in between. The CDR3 sequence: CASSQGTNQGSSYEQYF. As DNA, the CDR3 is TGCGCCAGCAGCCAAGGGACGAACCAGGGTAGCTCCTACGAGCAGTACTTC.

The V gene is TRBV3-1 (or the pseudogene TRBV3-2), the J gene TRBJ1-4; D not certain. Germline V gene sequence: CDR1 LGHDT, CDR2 YNNKEL (reference sequence). The CDR3 has 16 residues. Deletions cut 4 bases from V and 0 bases from J, with 12 bases between. Here the CDR3 DNA reads TGTGCCAGCAGCCCCCCCGGGGTTGCAACTAATGAAAAACTGTTTTTT. It codes for CASSPPGVATNEKLFF.

The chain carries TRBV7-6 and TRBJ1-6, with D hard to call. Germline lookup yields CDR1 SGHVS and CDR2 FNYEAQ. CDR3 length: 16 amino acids. Between the trimmed V and J ends, which lost 4 bases and 10 bases, there was a span of 20 bases. The CDR3 region is CASSSSTLTGRSPLHF. The CDR3 region has the DNA TGTGCCAGCAGCTCCTCTACCCTCACGGGAAGGTCACCCCTCCACTTT.

V and J are TRBV5-6 and TRBJ2-3; 9 nucleotides line up with TRBD1. Germline CDR1 SGHDT, CDR2 YYEEEE. There are 17 residues in the CDR3. Trimming cost V 4 bases and J 4 bases; bases outside gene matches: 13. The CDR3 DNA reads TGTGCCAGCAGCCTCGGACTAACAGGGGGCAGGGCAGATACGCAGTATTTT. It translates to CASSLGLTGGRADTQYF. The variable domain in full, completed from reference TRBV5-6 and TRBJ2-3, reads DAGVTQSPTHLIKTRGQQVTLRCSPKSGHDTVSWYQQALGQGPQFIFQYYEEEERQRGNFPDRFSGHQFPNYSSELNVNALLLGDSALYLCASSLGLTGGRADTQYFGPGTRLTVL.

The V gene is TRBV6-4, the J gene TRBJ2-7; D gene uncertain. Trimming removed 11 bases from V and 6 bases from J, with 23 bases in between. CDR3 size: 14 residues. Germline loops: CDR1 MRHNA, CDR2 SNTAGT. In nucleotides, the CDR3 is TGTGCCTACAAGCTAGATAGGTCCCCTCGCGAGCAGTACTTC. This encodes CAYKLDRSPREQYF.

The genes are TRBV7-2 and TRBJ2-3; a possible D gene is TRBD1 (5 bases). The germline V gene has CDR1 SGHTA and CDR2 FQGNSA. This CDR3 contains 16 residues. V gave up 1 base and J gave up 0 bases, with 11 bases separating them. Written as DNA, the CDR3 is TGTGCCAGCAGCTTAGAACCGGCAGGGAGCACAGATACGCAGTATTTT. It is translated as CASSLEPAGSTDTQYF.

The rearrangement links TRBV6-2 or TRBV6-3 to TRBJ2-7, with D perhaps TRBD1 (5 bases). CDR3 length: 14 residues. V dropped 4 bases and J dropped 2 bases, with 12 bases sitting between them. CDR1 MNHEY and CDR2 SVGEGT come from the germline V gene. Written as DNA, the CDR3 is TGTGCCAGCAGTTCCGACAGAAACCCCTACGAGCAGTACTTC. Residues: CASSSDRNPYEQYF.

The table lists this clone with a few counts. Written as DNA, the CDR3 is TGCAGCGTTGAGTCCGGTACAGATACGCAGTATTTT. Translated: CSVESGTDTQYF. The rearrangement uses TRBV29-1 and TRBJ2-3; D ambiguous. The CDR3 consists of 12 residues. Looked up from germline, CDR1 is SQVTM and CDR2 is ANQGSEA. V was shortened by 3 bases and J by 3 bases, with 7 bases between the two germline ends.

This clone appeared a few times. The chain has TRBV29-1 and TRBJ1-1; D gene ambiguous. The CDR3 sequence is 14 residues long. Germline CDR1 and CDR2: SQVTM and ANQGSEA. The V end was cut by 0 bases, the J end by 1 base, with 9 bases between. This CDR3 is CSVEEWAWNTEAFF. CDR3 DNA sequence: TGCAGCGTTGAAGAGTGGGCCTGGAACACTGAAGCTTTCTTT.

V is TRBV9 and J is TRBJ2-1, with 10 bases matching TRBD2. The CDR3 has 17 residues. CDR1 and CDR2 (germline): SGDLS, YYNGEE. Unmatched junction bases numbered 17, after V lost 4 bases and J lost 10 bases. CDR3 DNA sequence: TGTGCCAGCAGCCCGAGAGTACTAGCGGGGCTAATAGGAGAGCAGTTCTTC. Translation gives CASSPRVLAGLIGEQFF.